The present T cell receptor gamma chain was sequenced within a study of γδ T cells in repeated Plasmodium falciparum infection. Study-level background: Malian children with intense seasonal malaria exposure were compared with matched Australian children.

Flow sorting of PBMC yielded separate Vgamma9/Vdelta2+ and Vdelta2-negative gammadelta T cell populations for bulk repertoire analysis. Whole-study results and caveats: One small rural Malian village, predominantly a single ethnic group, supplied the cohort. Many TCRgamma sequences overlapped between individuals in stable Vgamma9/Vdelta2+ repertoires. Vdelta2-negative gammadelta repertoires appeared less diverse and less shared in Malian than Australian children.

TCRdb redid clone calling on the multiplex PCR reads using CATT. This table holds some 30,000 gamma-chain clones, approximately 1.5% found once. The CDR3 spans 17 residues. Germline V CDR1 and CDR2: GITISATS, ISYDGTV (reference sequence). Ten or more counts support this clone. Its antigen is undetermined. The protein given by TCRdb reflects a much larger clone and differs at residue 15 from this DNA's translation, likely from a read error; the protein shown is the DNA's translation. This sequence originates from a pool of human donors (malaria-infected and uninfected, not separated). Sequencing was carried out using gamma-delta T cells from blood. No J gene was assigned, while the V gene was called as TRGV9. This CDR3 reads CALWEVSGELGKKIEVF. The CDR3 coding sequence is TGTGCCTTGTGGGAGGTTTCTGGAGAGTTGGGCAAAAAAATCGAGGTATTT.